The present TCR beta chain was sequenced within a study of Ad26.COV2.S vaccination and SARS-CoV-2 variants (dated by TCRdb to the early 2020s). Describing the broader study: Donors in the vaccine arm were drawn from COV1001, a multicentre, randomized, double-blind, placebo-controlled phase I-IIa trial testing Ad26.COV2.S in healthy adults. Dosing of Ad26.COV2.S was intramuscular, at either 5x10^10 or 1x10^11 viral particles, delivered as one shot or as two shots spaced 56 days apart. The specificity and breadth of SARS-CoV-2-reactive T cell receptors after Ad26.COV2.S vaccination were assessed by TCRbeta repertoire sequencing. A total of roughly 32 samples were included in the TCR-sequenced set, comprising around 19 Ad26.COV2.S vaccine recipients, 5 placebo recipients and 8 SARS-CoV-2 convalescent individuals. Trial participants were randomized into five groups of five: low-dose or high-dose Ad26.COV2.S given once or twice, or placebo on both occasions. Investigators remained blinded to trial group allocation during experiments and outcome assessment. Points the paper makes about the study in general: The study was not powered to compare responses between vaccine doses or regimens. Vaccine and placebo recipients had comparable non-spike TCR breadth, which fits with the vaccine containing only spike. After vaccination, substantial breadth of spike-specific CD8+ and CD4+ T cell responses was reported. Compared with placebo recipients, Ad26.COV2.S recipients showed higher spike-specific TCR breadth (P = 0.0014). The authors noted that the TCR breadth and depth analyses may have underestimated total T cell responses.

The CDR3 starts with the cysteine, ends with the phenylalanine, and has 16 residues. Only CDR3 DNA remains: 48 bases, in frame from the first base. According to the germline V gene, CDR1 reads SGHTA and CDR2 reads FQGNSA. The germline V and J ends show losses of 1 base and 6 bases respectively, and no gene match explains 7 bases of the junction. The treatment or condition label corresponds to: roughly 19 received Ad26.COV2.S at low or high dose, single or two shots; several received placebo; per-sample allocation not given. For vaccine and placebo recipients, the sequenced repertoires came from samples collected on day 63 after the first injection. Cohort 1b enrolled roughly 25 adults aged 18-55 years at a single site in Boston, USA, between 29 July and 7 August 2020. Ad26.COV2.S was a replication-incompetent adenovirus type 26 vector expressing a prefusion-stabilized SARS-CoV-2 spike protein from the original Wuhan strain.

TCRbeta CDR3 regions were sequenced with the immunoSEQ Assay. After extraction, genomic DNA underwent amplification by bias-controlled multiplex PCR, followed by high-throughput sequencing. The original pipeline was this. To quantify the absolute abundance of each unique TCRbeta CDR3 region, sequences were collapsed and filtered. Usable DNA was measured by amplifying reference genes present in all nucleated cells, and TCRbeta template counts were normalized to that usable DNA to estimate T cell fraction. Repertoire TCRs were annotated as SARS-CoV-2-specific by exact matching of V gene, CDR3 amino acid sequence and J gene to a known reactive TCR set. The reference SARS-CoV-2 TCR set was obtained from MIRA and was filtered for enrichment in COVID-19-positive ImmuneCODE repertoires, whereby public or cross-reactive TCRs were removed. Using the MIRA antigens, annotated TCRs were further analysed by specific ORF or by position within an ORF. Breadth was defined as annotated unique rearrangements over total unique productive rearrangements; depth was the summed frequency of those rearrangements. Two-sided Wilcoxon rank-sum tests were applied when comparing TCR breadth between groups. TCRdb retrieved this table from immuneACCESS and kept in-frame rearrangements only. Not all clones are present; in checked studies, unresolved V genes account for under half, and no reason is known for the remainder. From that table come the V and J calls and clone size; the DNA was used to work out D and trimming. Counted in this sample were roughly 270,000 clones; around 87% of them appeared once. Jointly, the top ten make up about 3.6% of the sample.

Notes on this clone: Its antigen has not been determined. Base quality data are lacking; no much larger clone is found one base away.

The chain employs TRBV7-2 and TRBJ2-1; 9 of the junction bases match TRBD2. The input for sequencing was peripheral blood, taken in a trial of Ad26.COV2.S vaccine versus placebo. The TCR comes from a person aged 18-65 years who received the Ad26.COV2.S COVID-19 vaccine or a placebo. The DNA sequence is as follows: TGTGCCAGCAGCTTAGATCGGCTAGCGGGACCCAATGAGCAGTTCTTC. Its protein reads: CASSLDRLAGPNEQFF. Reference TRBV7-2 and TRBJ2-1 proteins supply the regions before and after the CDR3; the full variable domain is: GAGVSQSPSNKVTEKGKDVELRCDPISGHTALYWYRQSLGQGLEFLIYFQGNSAPDKSGLPSDRFSAERTGGSVSTLTIQRTQQEDSAVYLCASSLDRLAGPNEQFFGPGTRLTVL.